The 3 T cell receptor beta chains given below trace back to one sample, sequenced in a study of vaccination and CD4 T cells after COVID-19. No antigens are known for them. Oncomine TCR Beta short-read sequencing was applied to DNA from cultured CD4+ T cells. MiXCR, applied by TCRdb to the PCR reads, yields one record per CDR3 protein. The data contain around 15,000 distinct CDR3 sequences, 55% to 75% of them singletons. Treatment: approximately nine-day PBMC culture with coronavirus spike peptide pools or control peptides (ViraFEST assay). Sequencing was performed on CD4+ T cells from blood, cultured in vitro. Every receptor here comes from a human donor who had recovered from COVID-19.

The chain carries TRBV7-2 and TRBJ1-6, with D possibly TRBD1 on 6 matching bases. Germline CDR1 and CDR2: SGHTA and FQGNSA. The CDR3 consists of 14 residues. V was trimmed by 3 bases and J by 10 bases, leaving 13 bases between them. The DNA of the CDR3 is TGTGCCAGCAGCTTCGCAGGGGAGGGATCACCCCTCCACTTT. Residues: CASSFAGEGSPLHF.

This clonotype was observed a handful of times. The J gene is TRBJ2-5, the V gene TRBV7-2; 10 nucleotides line up with TRBD2. This CDR3 comprises 15 residues. CDR1 and CDR2 (germline): SGHTA, FQGNSA. Trimming cost V 2 bases and J 5 bases; bases outside gene matches: 5. The CDR3 spells CASSLLAGVWETQYF. The CDR3, as DNA: TGTGCCAGCAGCTTACTAGCGGGAGTTTGGGAGACCCAGTACTTC.

This clonotype came up once. V usage is TRBV28 and J usage is TRBJ2-7, with TRBD2 matching over 12 bases. CDR1 is MDHEN and CDR2 is SYDVKM in the germline V gene. This CDR3 has 16 amino acids. V gave up 7 bases and J gave up 3 bases; unmatched junction bases: 10. CDR3 sequence: CASTYGASGRVYEQYF. For the CDR3, the DNA is TGTGCCAGCACTTACGGGGCTAGCGGGAGGGTCTACGAGCAGTACTTC.